This T cell receptor (beta chain) was sequenced during a study of T cells in Graves' hyperthyroidism and ophthalmopathy (dated by TCRdb to between 2018 and 2021). For context, the study as a whole: To identify distinguishing TCR V-J signatures, a discovery cohort of 100 patients was used, comprising some 45 with Graves' ophthalmopathy and 57 with stable Graves' hyperthyroidism. The roughly 91 discovery patients were randomly divided into training and test sets at a 7:3 ratio. Whether ophthalmopathy could be predicted prospectively was tested in an independent validation cohort made up of roughly 19 hyperthyroidism patients plus 17 patients who later progressed to ophthalmopathy. Thyroid tissue and blood T-cell repertoires from more than 5 Graves' hyperthyroidism patients were also compared in the study. The paper describes TCR Vbeta CDR3 sequencing of about 140 peripheral blood samples, made up of 43 ophthalmopathy patients, over 70 hyperthyroidism patients and some 17 progressor patients. After sampling, hyperthyroidism patients received methimazole starting at 30 mg daily, and ophthalmopathy patients received high-dose intravenous methylprednisolone.

Stable Graves' hyperthyroidism was defined as no progression to ophthalmopathy during 18 months of follow-up. The hyperthyroidism patients were between 18 and 65 years old and newly diagnosed, with a disease duration of less than 2 months. The study excluded patients with uncontrolled infections, other autoimmune diseases, pregnancy or lactation. Clinical symptoms, serum thyroxine and TRAb, thyroid ultrasound, and orbital computed tomography formed the basis for the diagnoses. Total RNA was extracted using Trizol reagent, and RNA quality was assessed on an Agilent 2100 Bioanalyzer. TCR beta CDR3 regions were amplified from RNA transcripts. The first round of RT-PCR for the TCR CDR3 was performed with the HTBI primer set and the Qiagen OneStep RT-PCR kit. Libraries were constructed in a second round of multiplex PCR, after which size selection and purification were carried out. Libraries were sequenced paired-end with 100 bp reads on an Illumina HiSeq2000. Concerning the study's data processing: SOAPnuke was used to process the raw data, throwing out any read that contained adapters or uncalled bases, had a mean Phred below 15, or lacked an exact constant-primer or identifier match. High-quality paired reads were merged with COPE v1.2.5, and unique nucleotide sequences were defined as clonotypes. MiTCR v1.1 was used to align clonotypes to the IMGT TRBV, TRBD and TRBJ reference segments. The analysis included only V-J combinations with a frequency above 0.0001, which together covered roughly 99% of the repertoires. A TCS score was defined as the ratio between F50 (clonal expansion) and ExV (chaos), using BLOSUM62-based TCRdist between CDR3 peptides within each V-J. Welch's t-statistics and random forest reduced some 510 V-J features to 13, which were used in a naive Bayes classifier (R e1071). TCRdb trimmed the raw reads at Q25, called clones with MiXCR and kept productive beta chains. Rows matching on CDR3 protein sequence are summarized as one entry with the most common DNA and genes. TCRdb, not the authors, supplied the V and J calls. Across this sample there are under 700,000 distinct CDR3 sequences, with about half seen only once. Roughly 8.2% of the sample goes to the ten largest clones.

Many counts were recorded for this clonotype. No antigen is known for it. Base qualities are not recorded, but no much larger clone differs from it by a single base. The germline V gene encodes CDR1 SGHVS and CDR2 FQNEAQ. The V end loses 3 bases and the J end loses 2 bases, and a stretch of 8 bases separates them. There are 13 amino acids in the CDR3, from cysteine to phenylalanine inclusive. Just the 39-base CDR3 DNA is kept, in frame starting at base 1. The study at large found these results: No statistical method was used to fix the sample size in advance, and group allocation was not hidden from the investigators. Most expanded thyroid clonotypes (frequency above 0.001) were also detected in blood, suggesting blood repertoires may reflect thyroid immune responses. Ophthalmopathy was separated from stable hyperthyroidism by a 13 V-J signature model, with around 88% sensitivity and roughly 81% specificity obtained in cross-validation and 80%/75% obtained in testing. In validation, the model predicted progression to ophthalmopathy a median of roughly six months before onset, with around 70% sensitivity and nearly 75% specificity.

What was sequenced was peripheral blood or thyroid tissue (not recorded which). This receptor was identified in a woman aged 18 to 35 with Graves' hyperthyroidism. Donor details come from another sample of the same person, matched by shared clones. The V gene is TRBV7-8 and the J gene is TRBJ2-7; the D gene is unclear. Here the CDR3 is given as CASSFGSPYEQYF. The DNA sequence is TGTGCCAGCAGCTTTGGTAGCCCCTACGAGCAGTACTTC. Extended through the reference TRBV7-8 and TRBJ2-7 proteins, this CDR3 yields the full variable domain: GAGVSQSPRYKVAKRGQDVALRCDPISGHVSLFWYQQALGQGPEFLTYFQNEAQLDKSGLPSDRFFAERPEGSVSTLKIQRTQQEDSAVYLCASSFGSPYEQYFGPGTRLTVT.